This T cell receptor beta chain was recorded in a study of somatic mutations in T cells in chronic GVHD (dated by TCRdb to 2018 to 2020). Comments on this clone: Its antigen target is currently unknown. No clone much larger than this one lies a single base away; base qualities are absent.

Sorting staining used anti-CD3, anti-CD4, anti-CD8 and a Vbeta20 antibody from the IOTest Beta Mark kit on a FACSAria III, with purity above 98%. Mononuclear cells were isolated by Ficoll-Paque PLUS density gradient centrifugation from peripheral blood that had been collected in sodium heparin tubes. CD4+ Vbeta20+, CD4+ Vbeta20-, and CD8+ T cell fractions were FACS-sorted before TCRbeta deep sequencing. Sequences GTSNPN (CDR1) and SVGIG (CDR2) are obtained from the germline V gene (reference sequence). The CDR3 numbers 11 residues from cysteine through phenylalanine. CDR3 DNA is the only sequence kept; it has 33 bases, read in frame from the first base. V is cut by 7 bases and J by 6 bases, and the space between the germline ends is 10 bases. Isolated genomic DNA was used for TCRbeta deep sequencing. TCRbeta CDR3 sequencing and initial data processing were performed with the immunoSEQ assay as a commercial service. Under the source paper's analysis protocol: Reads were demultiplexed, adapter and primer sequences were trimmed, similar clones were merged through frequency-ratio clustering, and V, D, J genes were annotated using IMGT. Entries here come from immuneACCESS through TCRdb and include only in-frame sequences with V and J called. Some clones fail to appear in such tables; in the studies checked, an unresolved V gene covers under half of the shortfall, and the cause of the remainder is unknown. V and J calls and clone size are those listed in that table; D and trimming were worked out from the DNA. This sample lists some 840 clones; more than 70% were detected once. 60% to 80% of the sample goes to the ten largest clones.

Sequenced material: Vbeta20-positive CD4+ T cells from blood. Sample cell subset or site, as interpreted from the label and publication: CD4+ T cells sorted for TCR Vbeta20 (TRBV30-01) positivity by flow cytometry. The V gene is TRBV30 and the J gene is TRBJ2-1; the D segment cannot be called with confidence. This sequence originates from a male patient aged 45 to 59 with chronic graft-versus-host disease. Some T cells may have been brought in with the graft after a transplant. This receptor carries the CDR3 CALELRNEQFF. Read as DNA, the sequence is TGTGCCTTGGAGCTTCGCAATGAGCAGTTCTTC.